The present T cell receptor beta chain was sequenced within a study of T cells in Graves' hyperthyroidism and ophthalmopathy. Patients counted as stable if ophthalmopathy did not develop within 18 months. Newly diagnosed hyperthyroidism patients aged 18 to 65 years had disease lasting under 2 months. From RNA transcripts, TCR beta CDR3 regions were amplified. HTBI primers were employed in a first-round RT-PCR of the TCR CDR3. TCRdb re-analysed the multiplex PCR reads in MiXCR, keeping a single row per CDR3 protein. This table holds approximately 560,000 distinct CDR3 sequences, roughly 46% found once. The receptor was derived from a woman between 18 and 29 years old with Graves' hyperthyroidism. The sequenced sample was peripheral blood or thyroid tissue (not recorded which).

The CDR3, as DNA: TGTGCCAGCAGCAATAAAGATACGCAGTATTTT. Translating it yields CASSNKDTQYF. The V gene is TRBV7-6, the J gene TRBJ2-3; D is unclear. CDR3 length equals 11 residues. Trimming took 5 bases from V and 5 from J, leaving 5 bases between them. Germline V gene data show CDR1 as SGHVS and CDR2 as FNYEAQ.